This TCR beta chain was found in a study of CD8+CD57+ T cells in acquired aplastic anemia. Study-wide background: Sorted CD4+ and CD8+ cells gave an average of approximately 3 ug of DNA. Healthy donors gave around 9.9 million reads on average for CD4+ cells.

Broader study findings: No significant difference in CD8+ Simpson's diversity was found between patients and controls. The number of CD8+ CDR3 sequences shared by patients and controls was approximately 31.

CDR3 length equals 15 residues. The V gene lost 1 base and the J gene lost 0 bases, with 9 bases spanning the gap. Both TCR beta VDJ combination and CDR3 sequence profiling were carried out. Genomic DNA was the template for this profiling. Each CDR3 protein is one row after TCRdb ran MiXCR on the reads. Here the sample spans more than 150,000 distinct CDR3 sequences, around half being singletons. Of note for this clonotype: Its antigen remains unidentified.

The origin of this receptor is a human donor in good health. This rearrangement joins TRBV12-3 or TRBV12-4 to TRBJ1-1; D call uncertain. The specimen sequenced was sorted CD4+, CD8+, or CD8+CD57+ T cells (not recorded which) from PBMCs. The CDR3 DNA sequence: TGTGCCAGCAGTTTAGTGGGCAACATGAACACTGAAGCTTTCTTT. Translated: CASSLVGNMNTEAFF.